This entry features one TCR beta chain sequence. Germline and junction disagree at one end, which may indicate a read error. CDR1 is SGHDN, CDR2 FVKESK, per germline. The CDR3 length is 15 residues. The data stem from a study of regulatory T cells in long-lasting Graves disease. Arm-PCR with iRepertoire HTBI primers amplified the CDR3 regions for these TCR beta libraries. Each CDR3 protein is one row after TCRdb ran MiXCR on the multiplex PCR reads. The profile shows some 450,000 distinct CDR3 sequences, around 24% of them singletons. Indicated time point: persistent/refractory GD, antithyroid drugs over 5 years with positive TRAb. Making the TCR library involved RNA that had been extracted from PBMCs.

Sequencing was performed on peripheral blood mononuclear cells (PBMCs), taken when the disease was refractory, from a patient treated with antithyroid drugs. The V call is TRBV14, the J call TRBJ1-4; 7 nucleotides match TRBD1. The sequence was obtained from a female donor with Graves disease. CDR3 residues: CASSRSRTGDERLFF. The CDR3 DNA sequence: TGTGCCAGCAGCCGAAGTCGGACAGGTGATGAAAGACTGTTTTTT.